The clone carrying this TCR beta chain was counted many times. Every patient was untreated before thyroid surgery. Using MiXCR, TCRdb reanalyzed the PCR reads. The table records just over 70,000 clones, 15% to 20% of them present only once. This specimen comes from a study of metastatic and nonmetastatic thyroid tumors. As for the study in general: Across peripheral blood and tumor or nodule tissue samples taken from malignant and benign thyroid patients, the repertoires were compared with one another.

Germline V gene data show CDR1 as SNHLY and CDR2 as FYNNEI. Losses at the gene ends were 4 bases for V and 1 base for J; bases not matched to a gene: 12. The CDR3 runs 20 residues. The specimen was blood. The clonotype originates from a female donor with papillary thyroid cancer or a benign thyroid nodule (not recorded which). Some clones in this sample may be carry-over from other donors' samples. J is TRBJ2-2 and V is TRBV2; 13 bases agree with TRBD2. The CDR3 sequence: CASSVAVGLAGAGNTGELFF. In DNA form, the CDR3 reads TGTGCCAGCAGTGTAGCTGTCGGACTAGCGGGAGCAGGGAACACCGGGGAGCTGTTTTTT.